This TCR beta chain comes out of a study of blood T cell repertoires in COVID-19. For the study at large: Material from acute and convalescent COVID-19 was sourced from the United States, Italy and Spain. T cells, B-cell-depleted T cells, or PBMCs provided the cDNA or gDNA that served as material.

TCRdb's copy holds only in-frame clones and misses some; the assay was immunoSEQ multiplex PCR. This sample carries 350,000 or so clones, around 87% of them seen once, and the ten largest clones take more than 9%. It was during active infection that Seattle patients were enrolled and then longitudinally followed. The CDR3 runs to 18 residues. Germline V gene lookup returns CDR1 SGHVS and CDR2 FQNEAQ. V gave up 1 base and J gave up 2 bases, with 18 bases separating them. The V and J genes are TRBV7-8 and TRBJ1-5; possibly TRBD1 for D (5 bases). The material sequenced was peripheral blood. The clonotype was recovered from a woman in her 30s with COVID-19, enrolled during active disease. The CDR3 reads CASSLVPRGGGGNQPQHF. Written as DNA, the CDR3 is TGTGCCAGCAGCTTAGTCCCCCGTGGGGGAGGGGGCAATCAGCCCCAGCATTTT.